The source of this T cell receptor (beta chain) is a study of cytomegalovirus exposure and HLA in healthy donors. Whole-study results and caveats: Cytomegalovirus-associated TCR beta chains were listed, numbering 164. Reports indicated that the classifier achieved high specificity and sensitivity in diagnosing cytomegalovirus status.

The table came from immunoSEQ multiplex PCR; TCRdb's copy has only in-frame clones and leaves some out. The data contain about 180,000 clones, about 85% of them seen just once; the ten biggest clones take up more than 15%. On this clone itself: Its antigen is not known.

This CDR3 has 15 residues. Looked up from germline, CDR1 is SGHDT and CDR2 is YYEEEE. The germline V and J ends were trimmed by 4 bases and 8 bases, with 21 bases remaining between them. The study drew the donors from its approximately 120-subject validation cohort, separate from the roughly 670-subject first cohort. The chain has TRBV5-6 and TRBJ1-2; D possibly corresponds to TRBD1 (5 bases). Specimen: PBMCs. The sequence was collected from a man between 18 and 35 years old in good health and CMV-seropositive. The chain's CDR3 is CASSMQAGPGKGYTF. CDR3 nucleotides: TGTGCCAGCAGCATGCAGGCAGGGCCTGGCAAAGGCTACACCTTC. The whole variable domain, remainder taken from reference TRBV5-6 and TRBJ1-2, is DAGVTQSPTHLIKTRGQQVTLRCSPKSGHDTVSWYQQALGQGPQFIFQYYEEEERQRGNFPDRFSGHQFPNYSSELNVNALLLGDSALYLCASSMQAGPGKGYTFGSGTRLTVV.